These T cell receptor beta chains were read from a single sample in a study of blood T cell repertoires in COVID-19. Method: immunoSEQ multiplex PCR; TCRdb's copy keeps in-frame clones and lacks some. The sample contains around 93,000 clones, around 80% of which appear only once. What was sequenced was peripheral blood. All receptors derive from a man aged 80 or over with acute or convalescent COVID-19. Each CDR3 is given with its conserved first and last residue. Fields, in order: D gene, J gene, V gene, CDR3 protein. A D gene is named only where the DNA matches it firmly.

>TRBD2|TRBJ2-1|TRBV19
CASSIPVVAGRNEQFF
>.|TRBJ2-4|TRBV14
CASSLSGAGNIQYF
>TRBD1|TRBJ2-7|TRBV15
CATSRVRTGGSYEQYF
>.|TRBJ1-6|TRBV15
CATSTPDNSPLHF
>.|TRBJ1-1|TRBV6-5
CASSYSTGSAEAFF
>TRBD2|TRBJ2-7|TRBV11-2
CASTRGLAGDEQYF
>.|TRBJ1-3|TRBV7-2
CASSLDRELSGNTIYF
>TRBD2|TRBJ2-1|TRBV5-4
CASSFPTSGSSYNEQFF
>.|TRBJ2-2|TRBV7-9
CASSSRVPGELFF
>.|TRBJ2-5|TRBV7-2
CASSLGSGQETQYF
>.|TRBJ2-1|TRBV30
CAWRGLTREQFF
>.|TRBJ2-5|TRBV19
CASSIDPTDQETQYF
>.|TRBJ2-1|TRBV18
CASSPDSTSYNEQFF
>.|TRBJ1-2|TRBV29-1
CSVGGGGNYGYTF
>.|TRBJ1-6|TRBV5-1
CASSLSWEYNSPLHF
>.|TRBJ2-6|TRBV29-1
CSVAETGSGANVLTF
>.|TRBJ1-4|TRBV6-2/TRBV6-3
CASSLPGQRDSKLFF
>.|TRBJ1-6|TRBV30
CAWSVSRANSPLHF
>.|TRBJ1-1|TRBV19
CASGQSLNTEAFF
>TRBD2|TRBJ2-7|TRBV7-8
CASSSVAGSSYEQYF
>.|TRBJ1-5|TRBV30
CAWNRDLNQPQHF
>TRBD1|TRBJ1-1|TRBV3-1/TRBV3-2
CASSKQGAMNTEAFF
>TRBD1|TRBJ1-5|TRBV6-5
CASKGTGDVNQPQHF
>.|TRBJ1-2|TRBV28
CASSTVDGGNYGYTF
>.|TRBJ2-7|TRBV27
CASSLYAPGGSYEQYF
>.|TRBJ1-1|TRBV10-2
CASRPGMTEAFF
>TRBD1|TRBJ1-6|TRBV6-2/TRBV6-3
CASSYAPTGTGTPLHF
>.|TRBJ1-4|TRBV5-7
CASSYRQPTNEKLFF
>TRBD1|TRBJ1-2|TRBV14
CASSQEGARGRIGYTF
>.|TRBJ2-2|TRBV6-2/TRBV6-3
CASSYVAGTPTGELFF
>.|TRBJ2-2|TRBV6-6
CASNHGGTGELFF
>.|TRBJ2-7|TRBV4-3
CASSQDPVSGEQYF
>.|TRBJ1-2|TRBV12-2
CASRPGGRTNYGYTF
>TRBD1|TRBJ2-6|TRBV10-2
CASSWRQGVPLWGANVLTF
>TRBD1|TRBJ1-4|TRBV2
CASRKTGQGSWANEKLFF
>TRBD1|TRBJ1-1|TRBV30
CAWTATGGTEAFF
>TRBD1|TRBJ2-4|TRBV5-1
CASSLQGENIQYF
>TRBD2|TRBJ2-1|TRBV4-3
CASSQVAGGLGNEQFF
>TRBD1|TRBJ2-7|TRBV11-2
CASTRDRGSYEQYF
>.|TRBJ1-2|TRBV7-9
CASSLYEPNGYTF